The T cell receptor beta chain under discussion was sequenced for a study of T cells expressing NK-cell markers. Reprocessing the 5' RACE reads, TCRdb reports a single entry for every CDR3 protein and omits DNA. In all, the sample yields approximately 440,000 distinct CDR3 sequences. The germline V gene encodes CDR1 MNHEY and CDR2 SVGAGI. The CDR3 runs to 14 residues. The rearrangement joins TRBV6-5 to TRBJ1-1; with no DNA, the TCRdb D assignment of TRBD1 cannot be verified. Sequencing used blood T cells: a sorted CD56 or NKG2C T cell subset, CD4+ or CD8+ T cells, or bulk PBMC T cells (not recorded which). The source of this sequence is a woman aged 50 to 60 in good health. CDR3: CASSRGGPYTEAFF.